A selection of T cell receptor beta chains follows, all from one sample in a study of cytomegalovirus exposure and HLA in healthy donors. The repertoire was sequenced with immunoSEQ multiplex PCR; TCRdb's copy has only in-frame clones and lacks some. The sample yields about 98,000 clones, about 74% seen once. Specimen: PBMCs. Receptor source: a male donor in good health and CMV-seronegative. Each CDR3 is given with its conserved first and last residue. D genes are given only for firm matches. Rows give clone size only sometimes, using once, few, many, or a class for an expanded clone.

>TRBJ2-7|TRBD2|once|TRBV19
TGTGCCAGTAGTATAGCGGCTAGCGGGAGGGCCTACGAGCAGTACTTC
CASSIAASGRAYEQYF
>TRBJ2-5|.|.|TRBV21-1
TGTGCCAGCAGCAAAGGAGGCTCGGGGACCCAGTACTTC
CASSKGGSGTQYF
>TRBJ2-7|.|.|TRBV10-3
TGTGCCATCAGTGAGGGCAGGGGTTCGGGCGAGCAGTACTTC
CAISEGRGSGEQYF
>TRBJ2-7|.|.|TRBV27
TGTGCCAGCAGGGGGGGTAAAGGCGAGCAGTACTTC
CASRGGKGEQYF
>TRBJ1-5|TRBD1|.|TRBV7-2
TGTGCCAGCAGCTTATCAGGGGGAGCGGCTCAGCCCCAGCATTTT
CASSLSGGAAQPQHF
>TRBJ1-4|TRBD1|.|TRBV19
TGTGCCAGTAGACCGGAGGACAGGACAACTAATGAAAAACTGTTTTTT
CASRPEDRTTNEKLFF
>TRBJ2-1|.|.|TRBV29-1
TGCAGCGTTGTTCCTTACAATGAGCAGTTCTTC
CSVVPYNEQFF
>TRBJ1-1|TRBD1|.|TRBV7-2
TGTGCCAGCAGCTCGCCTAAAGGGACAGGGGGCGTTCCCACTGAAGCTTTCTTT
CASSSPKGTGGVPTEAFF
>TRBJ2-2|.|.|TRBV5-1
TGCGCCAGCAGTTACAGGGAGACGAACACCGGGGAGCTGTTTTTT
CASSYRETNTGELFF
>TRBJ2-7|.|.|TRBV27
TGTGCCAGCAGTGCCCGACAGGATATGGGCCTCTACGAGCAGTACTTC
CASSARQDMGLYEQYF
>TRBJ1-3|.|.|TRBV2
TGTGCCAGCAGAAGACAGCGTATAGACTCTGGAAACACCATATATTTT
CASRRQRIDSGNTIYF
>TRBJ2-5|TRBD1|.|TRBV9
TGTGCCAGCAGCCCCGGGACAGAAGAGACCCAGTACTTC
CASSPGTEETQYF
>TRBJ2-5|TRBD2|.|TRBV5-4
TGTGCCAGCAGCTTGGGGGGCTTTGATAGCGGGACGGAGACCCAGTACTTC
CASSLGGFDSGTETQYF
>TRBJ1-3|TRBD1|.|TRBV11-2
TGTGCCAGCAGCTTAGAAAACAGGGGGCTGGCTGGAAACACCATATATTTT
CASSLENRGLAGNTIYF
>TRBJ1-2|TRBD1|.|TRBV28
TGTGCCAGCAGTTCCGGACAGGTCGACTATGGCTACACCTTC
CASSSGQVDYGYTF
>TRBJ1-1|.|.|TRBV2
TGTGCCAGCAGTGACCTTCGCAGGGTAGAGGCTTTCTTT
CASSDLRRVEAFF
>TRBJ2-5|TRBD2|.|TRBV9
TGTGCCAGCAGCGTAGGGCTAGCGGGAGCGGAGACCCAGTACTTC
CASSVGLAGAETQYF
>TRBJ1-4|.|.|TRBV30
TGTGCCTGGAGTTCGTTTAATGAAAAACTGTTTTTT
CAWSSFNEKLFF
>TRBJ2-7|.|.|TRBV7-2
TGTGCCAGCAGCTTAGCGCTCGGAGTAGGGCAGTACTTC
CASSLALGVGQYF
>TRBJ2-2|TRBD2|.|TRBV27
TGTGCCAGCAGTTTAATTAGGCTAGCGGGAAATTCGAACACCGGGGAGCTGTTTTTT
CASSLIRLAGNSNTGELFF
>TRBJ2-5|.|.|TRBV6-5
TGTGCCAGCAGGAGGAGGAGAGAAGAGACCCAGTACTTC
CASRRRREETQYF
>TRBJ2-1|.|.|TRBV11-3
TGTGCCAGCAGCTACGCTAGCTGGAGCTCCTACAATGAGCAGTTCTTC
CASSYASWSSYNEQFF
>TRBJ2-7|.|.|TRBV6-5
TGTGCCAGCAGGGCCTTCAGGTCCTCCTACGAGCAGTACTTC
CASRAFRSSYEQYF
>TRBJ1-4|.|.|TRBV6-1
TGTGCCAGCAGTGAAAGTGCAGGATCACTGTTTTTT
CASSESAGSLFF
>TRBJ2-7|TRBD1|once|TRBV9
TGTGCCAGCAGCGTAGGGGGCGGACAGGGGCAGTTGTACTACGAGCAGTACTTC
CASSVGGGQGQLYYEQYF
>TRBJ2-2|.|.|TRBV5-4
TGTGCCAGCAGCTCGGATTCGGGCGGGGAGCTGTTTTTT
CASSSDSGGELFF
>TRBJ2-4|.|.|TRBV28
TGTGCCAGCAGACCCTTAGCCGTATTTGCCAAAAACATTCAGTACTTC
CASRPLAVFAKNIQYF
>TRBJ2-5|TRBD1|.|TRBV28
TGTGCCAGCCTAAGTGGGACAGTGGTACAAGAGACCCAGTACTTC
CASLSGTVVQETQYF